This TCR beta chain came from a study of blood T cell repertoires in COVID-19. On the study more broadly: Some COVID-19 samples were acute and others convalescent; all came from the United States, Italy and Spain.

Those who participated ranged in age from roughly 18 to 90 years and resided in 24 US areas. Researchers sorted participants into cohorts using their self-reported clinical history. V lost 6 bases and J 3 bases, leaving 11 bases between the germline ends. Per germline, CDR1 MNHEY and CDR2 SVGAGI. The CDR3 consists of 14 residues. In the study's own analysis: Cell counts per sample came from amplifying reference gene primers. The repertoire was sequenced with immunoSEQ multiplex PCR; TCRdb's copy has only in-frame clones and lacks some. The D gene and trimming were derived from the DNA, and the V and J assignments and clone size from that table. The sample lists fewer than 250,000 clones; 90% were seen once.

The clonotype was recovered from a man between 25 and 39 years old who had been exposed to COVID-19. The sequenced material came from PBMCs or T cells enriched from blood (not recorded which). This chain joins TRBV6-5 and TRBJ2-2; no clear D gene. Here the CDR3 DNA reads TGTGCCAGCAGGCCCTACCGGGACACCGGGGAGCTGTTTTTT. It specifies CASRPYRDTGELFF.